What follows is one T cell receptor (beta chain) and its context. What it binds is unknown. Once graft tissue had been processed, intraepithelial and lamina propria lymphocytes were released. CDR1 is MDHEN and CDR2 is SYDVKM in the germline V gene. With V trimmed by 8 bases and J by 5 bases, 10 bases remained unmatched. The CDR3 runs to 15 residues. TCRdb keeps only in-frame clones here, not all; method: immunoSEQ multiplex PCR. Among several thousand clones listed, roughly 87% were seen once. The sample belongs to a study of graft-versus-host responses after intestinal transplantation. The overall study: Every transplant recipient was induced with anti-thymocyte globulin, then maintained on tacrolimus and steroids for about three years.

Findings and limits, study-wide: Maximum circulating GvH clone levels tracked with early post-transplant HvG decreases.

This sample comprised ileum tissue, obtained 156 days after intestinal transplant. V is TRBV28 and J is TRBJ1-1, with 11 bases aligning to TRBD1. The source of this sequence is a human patient who received an intestinal transplant, so some T cells may come from the graft donor. CDR3 coding DNA: TGTGCCAGCGCGGACAGGGGGCGAAGAGGGACTGAAGCTTTCTTT. This sequence encodes CASADRGRRGTEAFF.